This T cell receptor beta chain derives from a study of T-cell memory formation after mild COVID-19. Looking at the study overall: Across donors, TCR clusters were largely donor specific.

Sample barcodes and UMIs were carried by the TCR alpha and TCR beta cDNA libraries that 5'RACE generated with constant-segment primers. TCRdb recomputed calls from the 5' RACE reads with MiXCR, one row per CDR3 protein. In the table there are about 360,000 distinct CDR3 sequences, 10% to 15% of which are singletons. The CDR3 consists of 13 residues. Trimming cost V 3 bases and J 3 bases, with 9 bases left between them. This clonotype has only a few counts. The sequencing sample was made of PBMCs or a T cell subset sorted from them (not recorded which). This TCR was recovered from a man aged 18 to 30 who had mild COVID-19 (a few samples of this study predate the infection). Cell type and time point are not known. The rearrangement uses TRBV12-3 or TRBV12-4 and TRBJ2-7; D is possibly TRBD1 (6 bases). The CDR3 DNA reads as TGTGCCAGCAGTTTCGACAGGAACTACGAGCAGTACTTC. This translates into CASSFDRNYEQYF.